This T cell receptor beta chain was retrieved from a study of blood T cell repertoires in COVID-19. Overall study context: Sites across the United States, Italy and Spain contributed samples from acute and convalescent COVID-19. PBMCs, B-cell-depleted T cells, or T cells provided the cDNA or gDNA that made up the material.

In the authors' workflow: Reference gene primer amplification yielded estimated nucleated cell counts. The method was immunoSEQ multiplex PCR; TCRdb's version includes in-frame clones alone and lacks a portion of them. From that table come the V and J calls and clone size; the DNA was used to work out D and trimming. This repertoire shows around 60,000 clones, about 81% found once; its top ten account for around 14%. Trimming took off 2 bases at V and 2 bases at J, with 10 bases between the two ends. Germline V CDR1 and CDR2: SNHLY, FYNNEI. The CDR3 contains 15 residues. This TCR was recovered from an elderly man with acute or convalescent COVID-19. Sequencing used peripheral blood. V is TRBV2 and J is TRBJ2-1; unclear D gene. CDR3 nucleotides: TGTGCCAGCAGTGAACGAGCGACCCCCTACAATGAGCAGTTCTTC. Protein: CASSERATPYNEQFF.